A single sample is the source of the 3 T cell receptor beta chains below, sequenced in a study of T cells in Graves' hyperthyroidism and ophthalmopathy. The investigators amplified TCR beta CDR3 regions from RNA transcripts. The primer set for the first-round RT-PCR of the TCR CDR3 was HTBI. TCRdb recomputed calls from the multiplex PCR reads with MiXCR, one row per CDR3 protein. The table includes 490,000 or so distinct CDR3 sequences, over 45% detected once. Specimen: peripheral blood or thyroid tissue (not recorded which). These receptors all stem from an adult woman with Graves' disease, either hyperthyroidism or ophthalmopathy (not recorded which).

This clonotype was seen at least ten times. CDR3 region: CASSMWGNTEAFF. The CDR3 nucleotides read TGTGCCAGCAGCATGTGGGGGAACACTGAAGCTTTCTTT. The rearrangement joins TRBV7-2 to TRBJ1-1; D ambiguous. CDR3 length: 13 amino acids. The germline V gene encodes CDR1 SGHTA and CDR2 FQGNSA. The germline V and J ends were trimmed by 5 bases and 1 base, with 8 bases remaining between them.

The rearrangement links TRBV7-9 to TRBJ2-5; no clear D gene. Germline V gene lookup returns CDR1 SEHNR and CDR2 FQNEAQ (reference sequence). The CDR3 has 14 amino acids. Trimming pared 1 base from V and 9 bases from J, leaving 15 bases between. The CDR3 DNA follows: TGTGCCAGCAGCTTAGGGGGTGGCGTTCAGCCCCAGTACTTC. Protein product: CASSLGGGVQPQYF.

The sample holds many counts of this clonotype. The chain has TRBV7-2 and TRBJ2-7; 7 bases line up with TRBD2. The J segment lost 3 bases and the V segment lost 5 bases, leaving 10 bases of the junction unmatched. Germline values: CDR1 SGHTA, CDR2 FQGNSA. This CDR3 comprises 15 residues. This CDR3 is CASSPRVGEGYEQYF. The CDR3 DNA reads as TGTGCCAGCAGCCCCAGGGTTGGGGAGGGCTACGAGCAGTACTTC. Drawing the rest from reference TRBV7-2 and TRBJ2-7, the complete variable domain is GAGVSQSPSNKVTEKGKDVELRCDPISGHTALYWYRQSLGQGLEFLIYFQGNSAPDKSGLPSDRFSAERTGGSVSTLTIQRTQQEDSAVYLCASSPRVGEGYEQYFGPGTRLTVT.